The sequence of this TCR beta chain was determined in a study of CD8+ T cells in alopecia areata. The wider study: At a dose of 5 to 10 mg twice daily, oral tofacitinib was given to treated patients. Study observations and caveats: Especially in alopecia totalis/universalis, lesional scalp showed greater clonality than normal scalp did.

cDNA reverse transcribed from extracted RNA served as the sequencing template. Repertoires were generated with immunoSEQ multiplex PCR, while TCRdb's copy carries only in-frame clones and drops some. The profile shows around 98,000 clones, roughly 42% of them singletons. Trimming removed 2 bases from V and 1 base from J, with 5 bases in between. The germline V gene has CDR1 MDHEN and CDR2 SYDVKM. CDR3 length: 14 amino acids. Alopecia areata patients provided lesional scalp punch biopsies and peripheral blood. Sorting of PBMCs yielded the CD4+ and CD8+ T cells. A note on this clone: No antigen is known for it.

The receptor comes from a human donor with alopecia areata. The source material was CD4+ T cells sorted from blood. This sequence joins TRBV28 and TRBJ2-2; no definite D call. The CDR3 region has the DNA TGTGCCAGCAGTTTACCCCGGAACACCGGGGAGCTGTTTTTT. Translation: CASSLPRNTGELFF.